This T cell receptor beta chain was sequenced for a study of T cell clones after liver transplantation. Study information: TCRbeta sequencing after a pre-transplant mixed lymphocyte reaction identified graft-donor-reactive clones, later tracked in post-transplant blood.

Sequencing was performed with immunoSEQ multiplex PCR; in TCRdb, only in-frame clones are kept and a portion is missing. Here the sample spans fewer than 45,000 clones, 86% being singletons. The table lists this clone with a count of one. The antigen is unknown. Looked up from germline, CDR1 is SGDLS and CDR2 is YYNGEE. V trimming: 5 bases; J trimming: 6 bases; junction bases outside the gene matches: 11. This CDR3 comprises 17 residues. Study findings and constraints: Migration into the graft, not deletion, may explain lost graft donor-reactive T cells. Compared with third party-reactive sequences, donor-reactive ones declined more, independent of withdrawal success.

This sequence joins TRBV9 and TRBJ2-3, with 14 bases that match TRBD2. This sequence originates from a human patient who received a liver transplant. Among the T cells, some may be from the graft donor. The specimen was CD4+ T cells from blood, collected 24 months after liver transplant. CDR3 nucleotide sequence: TGTGCCAGCAGTCATACCAGACTAGCGGGAGGGCCGGATACGCAGTATTTT. Amino acids: CASSHTRLAGGPDTQYF.